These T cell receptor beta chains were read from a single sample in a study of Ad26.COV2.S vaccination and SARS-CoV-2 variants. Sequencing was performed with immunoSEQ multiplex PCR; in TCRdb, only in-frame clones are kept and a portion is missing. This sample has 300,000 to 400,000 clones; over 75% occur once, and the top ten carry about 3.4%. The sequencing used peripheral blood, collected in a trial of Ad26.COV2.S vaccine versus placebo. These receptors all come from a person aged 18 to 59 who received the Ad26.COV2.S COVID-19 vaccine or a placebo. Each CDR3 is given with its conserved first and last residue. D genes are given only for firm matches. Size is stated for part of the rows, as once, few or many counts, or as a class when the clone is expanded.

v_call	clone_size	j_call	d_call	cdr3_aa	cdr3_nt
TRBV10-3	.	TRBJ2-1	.	CAIRTGTTNEQFF	TGTGCCATCAGAACCGGGACAACCAATGAGCAGTTCTTC
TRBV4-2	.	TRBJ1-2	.	CASRTKTGYEGYGYTF	TGTGCCAGCAGAACTAAAACAGGGTATGAAGGCTATGGCTACACCTTC
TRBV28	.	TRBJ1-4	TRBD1	CASSPGGLDEKLFF	TGTGCCAGCAGCCCAGGGGGTTTGGATGAAAAACTGTTTTTT
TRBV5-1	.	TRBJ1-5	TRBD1	CASSPGQGSQPQHF	TGCGCCAGCAGCCCCGGACAGGGAAGTCAGCCCCAGCATTTT
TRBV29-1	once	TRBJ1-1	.	CSVETAEAFF	TGCAGCGTTGAAACGGCTGAAGCTTTCTTT
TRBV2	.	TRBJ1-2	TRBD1	CASSVGTEGYTF	TGTGCCAGCAGCGTAGGGACAGAGGGCTACACCTTC
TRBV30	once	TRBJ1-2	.	CAWNQGNYGYTF	TGTGCCTGGAATCAGGGGAACTATGGCTACACCTTC
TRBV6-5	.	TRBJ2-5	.	CASSYDGRRTQETQYF	TGTGCCAGCAGTTACGACGGCAGACGGACCCAAGAGACCCAGTACTTC
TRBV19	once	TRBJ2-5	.	CASRGFRGSQETQYF	TGTGCCAGTAGGGGGTTTAGGGGCAGCCAAGAGACCCAGTACTTC
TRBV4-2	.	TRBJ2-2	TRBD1	CASSLSTGAGELFF	TGTGCCAGCAGCCTTAGCACAGGGGCCGGGGAGCTGTTTTTT
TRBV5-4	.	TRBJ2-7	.	CASSRSPGEMEQYF	TGTGCCAGCAGCCGGTCGCCAGGGGAAATGGAGCAGTACTTC